This T cell receptor beta chain was profiled in a study of blood T cell repertoires in COVID-19. Study details: Acute and convalescent COVID-19 samples came from the United States, Italy and Spain. PBMCs, B-cell-depleted T cells, or T cells were the source of the cDNA or gDNA that made up the material.

Only a few counts were recorded for this clone. Per the germline V gene, CDR1 is SEHNR and CDR2 is FQNEAQ (reference sequence). V gave up 4 bases and J gave up 0 bases, with 13 bases separating them. The CDR3 has 17 amino acids. Authors' data handling: The authors estimated nucleated cell counts from reference gene primer amplification. This table comes from immunoSEQ multiplex PCR, and its TCRdb copy is limited to in-frame clones, with some not included. The DNA gave D and trimming, while V, J and clone size come from that table. The repertoire holds more than 200,000 clones, more than 85% seen once, with roughly 0.69% in the top ten.

Sequencing used peripheral blood. This TCR was sampled from a man aged 35-49 years with acute or convalescent COVID-19. The chain joins TRBV7-9 to TRBJ1-6; a weak D match, TRBD1 (6 bases). The CDR3 loop is CASSSGHPSSYNSPLHF. The CDR3 DNA is TGTGCCAGCAGCTCGGGACACCCGAGCTCCTATAATTCACCCCTCCACTTT.